The clone carrying this T cell receptor (beta chain) was seen a single time. The antigen is not known. The data originate from a study of cytomegalovirus exposure and HLA in healthy donors. PCR involved 60 Vbeta and 13 Jbeta primers. Assay used: immunoSEQ multiplex PCR; TCRdb lists only in-frame clones, some missing. This sample has roughly 140,000 clones, with approximately 60% found just once. Germline V gene sequence: CDR1 SGHDT, CDR2 YYEEEE. The CDR3 covers 15 residues. Trimming pared 4 bases from V and 4 bases from J, leaving 17 bases between. Study conclusions and caveats: Across all donors, roughly uniform sequencing depth was an assumption of the presence/absence analyses. Several of the most significant clusters appeared linked to common viral pathogens, based on a later analysis.

The TCR originated in a woman aged 55 to 70 in good health and CMV-seropositive. This sequence joins TRBV5-6 and TRBJ1-1, with D perhaps matching TRBD1 (6 bases). Sequenced sample: PBMCs. Here the CDR3 DNA reads TGTGCCAGCAGCCGGGGTCTACAGGGTTTCACTGAAGCTTTCTTT. Translation: CASSRGLQGFTEAFF.